This T cell receptor (beta chain) was recovered during a study of blood T cell repertoires in COVID-19. Germline lookup yields CDR1 KGHDR and CDR2 SFDVKD. V lost 7 bases and J 4 bases, leaving 12 bases between the germline ends. There are 13 residues in the CDR3. Data came from immunoSEQ multiplex PCR; TCRdb stores just in-frame clones and leaves some out. The data show a few hundred thousand clones, about 90% seen once. The sample consisted of peripheral blood. This TCR was sampled from a woman in her 40s with acute or convalescent COVID-19. This chain links TRBV24-1 with TRBJ1-1; D possibly corresponds to TRBD1 (5 bases). The CDR3, as DNA: TGTGCCACCAGAGGAGGGGCCAGCACTGAAGCTTTCTTT. This gives the protein CATRGGASTEAFF.